The rows below give T cell receptor beta chains drawn from one sample of a study of blood T cell repertoires in COVID-19. TCRdb's copy holds only in-frame clones and misses some; the assay was immunoSEQ multiplex PCR. Of over 25,000 clones detected, roughly 90% appear once; the ten largest clones hold around 8.4%. The source material was peripheral blood. The receptor source for this set is a man aged 70 or older with active or convalescent COVID-19. Both conserved end residues are part of each CDR3. A row's size may be missing; if present it is once, few, many or a size class.

>TRBV29-1|TRBJ2-5|.
CSVGKFGGETQYF
>TRBV5-4|TRBJ1-6|.
CASSLHPGSPLHF
>TRBV7-9|TRBJ2-1|.
CASSLAGQGGYNEQFF
>TRBV7-9|TRBJ1-2|few
CASSLSSGGYTF
>TRBV12-3/TRBV12-4|TRBJ1-2|.
CASSFLLRGYTF
>TRBV7-9|TRBJ2-7|.
CASSPKGQGLGEQYF
>TRBV29-1|TRBJ2-1|.
CSGHSGRRYNEQFF
>TRBV7-2|TRBJ2-5|.
CASSSRRQGRQETQYF
>TRBV6-1|TRBJ1-3|.
CASSEGASGNTIYF
>TRBV7-9|TRBJ2-2|.
CASSASRTNTGELFF
>TRBV13|TRBJ2-1|.
CASSNSMGAQGTHNEQFF
>TRBV5-4|TRBJ2-1|.
CASSARPSGGTYNEQFF
>TRBV19|TRBJ1-2|.
CASSVGADYGYTF
>TRBV7-2|TRBJ2-7|.
CASSFLGQNFYEQYF
>TRBV6-5|TRBJ1-1|.
CASSYERQSGEAFF
>TRBV13|TRBJ2-5|.
CASSFLSSREQETQYF